One sample yielded the 27 T cell receptor beta chains listed below, sequenced in a study of T cell responses to AZD1222 COVID-19 vaccine. The assay was immunoSEQ multiplex PCR, and TCRdb's table has in-frame clones only and misses some. The sample has more than 95,000 clones; roughly 90% are singletons. The sample in question was peripheral blood, obtained on day 0 of AZD1222 vaccination. All receptors derive from an adult in good health.

This clone appeared a few times. The chain links TRBV9 to TRBJ1-1, with D tentatively TRBD1 (5 bases). The V and J ends lost 2 bases and 5 bases respectively, with 10 bases between them. The CDR3 totals 13 residues. Germline V gene data show CDR1 as SGDLS and CDR2 as YYNGEE. The CDR3 DNA follows: TGTGCCAGCAGCGTCTCAGGGCGGACTGAAGCTTTCTTT. It encodes CASSVSGRTEAFF.

The chain carries TRBV5-1 and TRBJ2-1, with TRBD2 matching 10 bases. After removal of 3 bases from V and 3 bases from J, the junction contained 3 bases not matched to a gene. This CDR3 region has 15 residues. Per germline, CDR1 SGHRS and CDR2 YFSETQ. CDR3 sequence: CASSSGLADYNEQFF. CDR3 DNA: TGCGCCAGCAGCTCCGGACTAGCGGACTACAATGAGCAGTTCTTC.

This clone was recorded a few times. The J gene is TRBJ2-2, the V gene TRBV5-1, with D possibly TRBD2 on 6 matching bases. The CDR3 sequence is 15 residues long. CDR1 and CDR2 from the germline V gene are SGHRS and YFSETQ. Trimming took off 2 bases at V and 2 bases at J, with 10 bases between the two ends. The CDR3 region is CASSFSGTNTGELFF. The CDR3 DNA sequence: TGCGCCAGCAGCTTTAGCGGAACTAACACCGGGGAGCTGTTTTTT.

The chain couples TRBV19 to TRBJ1-3; possible D gene TRBD1, 6 bases. The CDR3 runs 13 residues. Trimming cost V 9 bases and J 3 bases, with 12 bases left between them. Germline-derived CDR1 and CDR2 are LNHDA and SQIVND (reference sequence). The DNA for the CDR3 is TGTGCCAGCGCGACAGGAGGTGGAAACACCATATATTTT. This sequence encodes CASATGGGNTIYF.

The J gene is TRBJ2-2, the V gene TRBV13; D is perhaps TRBD1 (6 bases). V was shortened by 2 bases and J by 8 bases, with 9 bases between the two germline ends. This CDR3 is 13 amino acids long. Germline V gene sequence: CDR1 PRHDT, CDR2 FYEKMQ (reference sequence). The CDR3 here is CASSLSGAGELFF. DNA for the CDR3: TGTGCCAGCAGCTTATCAGGGGCTGGGGAGCTGTTTTTT. Variable domain in full (rest from reference TRBV13 and TRBJ2-2): AAGVIQSPRHLIKEKRETATLKCYPIPRHDTVYWYQQGPGQDPQFLISFYEKMQSDKGSIPDRFSAQQFSDYHSELNMSSLELGDSALYFCASSLSGAGELFFGEGSRLTVL.

The table lists this clone with a count of one. The chain links TRBV5-6 to TRBJ2-7; a weak D match, TRBD2 (6 bases). Germline V lookup: CDR1 SGHDT, CDR2 YYEEEE. V dropped 1 base and J dropped 2 bases, with 19 bases sitting between them. This CDR3 has 17 amino acids. Here the CDR3 reads CASSLNAMAGPTYEQYF. CDR3 sequence (DNA): TGTGCCAGCAGCTTGAATGCCATGGCGGGGCCCACCTACGAGCAGTACTTC. The full variable domain, its missing parts supplied by reference TRBV5-6 and TRBJ2-7, is DAGVTQSPTHLIKTRGQQVTLRCSPKSGHDTVSWYQQALGQGPQFIFQYYEEEERQRGNFPDRFSGHQFPNYSSELNVNALLLGDSALYLCASSLNAMAGPTYEQYFGPGTRLTVT.

CDR3 sequence (DNA): TGTGCCAGCAGTTCTCTCTACTACGAGCAGTACTTC. Translation: CASSSLYYEQYF. The chain couples TRBV28 to TRBJ2-7; D not certain. Trimming stripped 4 bases from V and 3 bases from J, with 7 bases between. Germline-derived CDR1 and CDR2 are MDHEN and SYDVKM. The CDR3 runs to 12 residues.

To note about this clone: This CDR3 is also generated by other DNA sequences in the sample. This chain links TRBV4-2 with TRBJ2-1; D not resolved. The CDR3 covers 14 residues. The germline V gene has CDR1 LGHNA and CDR2 YNFKEQ. V shed 0 bases and J shed 7 bases, with 10 bases lying between them. As DNA, the CDR3 is TGTGCCAGCAGCCAAGATACAGCTCTAAATGAGCAGTTCTTC. The encoded protein is CASSQDTALNEQFF.

The chain joins TRBV7-2 to TRBJ1-1; 7 nucleotides align to TRBD1. Germline V gene lookup returns CDR1 SGHTA and CDR2 FQGNSA. Trimming removed 5 bases from V and 6 bases from J; junction bases left unmatched: 6. The CDR3 covers 13 residues. In DNA form, the CDR3 reads TGTGCCAGCAGCAGTTACAGGGGACCTGAAGCTTTCTTT. Its protein product is CASSSYRGPEAFF.

This rearrangement joins TRBV7-9 to TRBJ2-3, with 8 bases that match TRBD2. Looked up from germline, CDR1 is SEHNR and CDR2 is FQNEAQ (reference sequence). Trimming took 3 bases from V and 5 from J; bases not matched to a gene: 10. The CDR3 runs to 16 residues. CDR3 amino acids: CASSLGSGGPEDTQYF. The CDR3 nucleotides read TGTGCCAGCAGCTTGGGCAGCGGGGGACCCGAAGATACGCAGTATTTT.

The V call is TRBV5-1, the J call TRBJ2-3, with D perhaps assigned TRBD1 or TRBD2 (6 bases each). The CDR3 length is 17 residues. Per the germline V gene, CDR1 is SGHRS and CDR2 is YFSETQ. V lost 0 bases to trimming and J lost 3 bases, with 17 bases between them. CDR3 residues: CASSLAGAYLQTDTQYF. Here the CDR3 DNA reads TGCGCCAGCAGCTTGGCGGGGGCCTATCTCCAGACAGATACGCAGTATTTT. Complete variable domain (other parts from reference TRBV5-1 and TRBJ2-3): KAGVTQTPRYLIKTRGQQVTLSCSPISGHRSVSWYQQTPGQGLQFLFEYFSETQRNKGNFPGRFSGRQFSNSRSEMNVSTLELGDSALYLCASSLAGAYLQTDTQYFGPGTRLTVL.

The V gene is TRBV5-5, the J gene TRBJ1-2; 7 positions match TRBD1. Unmatched junction bases numbered 3, after V lost 0 bases and J lost 4 bases. The CDR3 sequence is 14 residues long. Germline values: CDR1 SGHKS, CDR2 YYEKEE (reference sequence). The CDR3 loop reads CASSLASGGYGYTF. CDR3 bases: TGTGCCAGCAGCTTGGCTTCAGGGGGCTATGGCTACACCTTC.

In this sample, this clone turned up a few times. The chain joins TRBV7-2 to TRBJ2-7; D is perhaps TRBD1 or TRBD2 (5 bases each). The germline V gene has CDR1 SGHTA and CDR2 FQGNSA. The CDR3 is made up of 16 amino acids. The V gene lost 6 bases and the J gene lost 6 bases, with 24 bases spanning the gap. The CDR3 DNA sequence: TGTGCCAGCAGTTTGGCGGGCATAGGGGATTTGAGCGAGCAGTACTTC. This encodes CASSLAGIGDLSEQYF.

The CDR3 nucleotides read TGTGCCATCTCGGGCCTCGGGGGCACTGAAGCTTTCTTT. Translated: CAISGLGGTEAFF. The chain uses TRBV19 and TRBJ1-1, with D possibly matching TRBD1 (5 bases). The CDR3 extends over 13 amino acids. Trimming left V 10 bases short and J 4 bases short, with 16 bases between. The germline V gene encodes CDR1 LNHDA and CDR2 SQIVND (reference sequence). Full variable domain (missing parts from reference TRBV19 and TRBJ1-1): DGGITQSPKYLFRKEGQNVTLSCEQNLNHDAMYWYRQDPGQGLRLIYYSQIVNDFQKGDIAEGYSVSREKKESFPLTVTSAQKNPTAFYLCAISGLGGTEAFFGQGTRLTVV.

This rearrangement joins TRBV6-5 to TRBJ2-7; TRBD2 is a possible D gene (5 bases). Trimming took off 5 bases at V and 7 bases at J, with 21 bases between the two ends. This CDR3 contains 15 residues. Per the germline V gene, CDR1 is MNHEY and CDR2 is SVGAGI. The CDR3 coding sequence is TGTGCCAGCAGTACGCCAGCGGTTTCCTTTGGGGAGCAGTACTTC. Amino acid sequence: CASSTPAVSFGEQYF.

V is TRBV2 and J is TRBJ2-2; 9 bases map to TRBD2. The junction had 10 bases not matched to a gene; V was cut back by 7 bases and J by 4 bases. This CDR3 spans 16 amino acids. From germline, CDR1 is SNHLY and CDR2 FYNNEI. The CDR3 loop is CASMSSGAMGTGELFF. In DNA form, the CDR3 reads TGTGCCAGCATGTCTAGCGGGGCGATGGGCACCGGGGAGCTGTTTTTT.

The chain recombines TRBV19 with TRBJ1-4, with D maybe TRBD1 (5 bases). This CDR3 is built from 14 residues. V was trimmed by 6 bases and J by 5 bases, leaving 13 bases between them. Looked up from germline, CDR1 is LNHDA and CDR2 is SQIVND (reference sequence). CDR3 bases: TGTGCCAGTAGCTTTGGCTCAGGGAATGAAAAACTGTTTTTT. Protein: CASSFGSGNEKLFF.

This chain connects TRBV3-1 (or the pseudogene TRBV3-2) to TRBJ2-5; no reliable D call. This CDR3 has 13 residues. V gave up 3 bases and J gave up 1 base, with 6 bases separating them. Germline assignment: CDR1 LGHDT and CDR2 YNNKEL (reference sequence). The CDR3 is CASSQAGQETQYF. In nucleotides, the CDR3 is TGTGCCAGCAGCCAGGCAGGCCAAGAGACCCAGTACTTC.

This clone came up a few times. The V and J genes are TRBV7-3 and TRBJ2-5, with D possibly being TRBD2 (6 bases). CDR3 size: 13 residues. The V gene's germline CDR1 is SGHTA and CDR2 FQGTGA. V lost 2 bases, J lost 5 bases, and 9 bases lay in between. In DNA, the CDR3 is TGTGCCAGCAGCTTAGGGGCGGGGGAGACCCAGTACTTC. Translating gives CASSLGAGETQYF.

A few counts support this clone. This chain links TRBV7-2 with TRBJ1-2; D remains ambiguous. This CDR3 is built from 16 residues. V lost 6 bases, J lost 3 bases, and 20 bases lay in between. Per the germline V gene, CDR1 is SGHTA and CDR2 is FQGNSA. DNA for the CDR3: TGTGCCAGCAGTCCTAAGTCCGGACGAGACGACTATGGCTACACCTTC. This encodes CASSPKSGRDDYGYTF.

V usage is TRBV4-1 and J usage is TRBJ2-3; D is unclear. The CDR3 contains 13 residues. Per the germline V gene, CDR1 is MGHRA and CDR2 is YSYEKL. Trimming removed 1 base at V and 9 bases at J, with 11 bases between. The chain's CDR3 is CASSQADLGTQYF. The CDR3 DNA reads as TGCGCCAGCAGCCAAGCAGACTTAGGGACGCAGTATTTT.

This chain joins TRBV28 and TRBJ2-7; D gene ambiguous. The CDR3 has 16 residues. V shed 5 bases and J shed 3 bases, with 20 bases lying between them. Germline V gene lookup returns CDR1 MDHEN and CDR2 SYDVKM. The CDR3 is CASSPSFWGALYEQYF. CDR3 DNA sequence: TGTGCCAGCAGTCCCTCATTTTGGGGTGCTCTCTACGAGCAGTACTTC.

The chain joins TRBV27 to TRBJ1-1; the D gene is possibly TRBD1 (5 bases). This CDR3 comprises 16 residues. Germline V gene data show CDR1 as MNHEY and CDR2 as SMNVEV (reference sequence). V was shortened by 7 bases and J by 1 base, with 19 bases between the two germline ends. The CDR3 spells CASMYKGGDWNTEAFF. As DNA, the CDR3 is TGTGCCAGCATGTATAAGGGAGGGGATTGGAACACTGAAGCTTTCTTT.

V is TRBV6-5 and J is TRBJ1-2, with 7 bases matching TRBD1. In germline, CDR1 is MNHEY, CDR2 SVGAGI. CDR3 length: 14 amino acids. With 2 bases clipped from V and 4 bases from J, the junction kept 4 bases outside the gene matches. The DNA of the CDR3 is TGTGCCAGCAGTTACACACGACAGGGCTATGGCTACACCTTC. It translates to CASSYTRQGYGYTF.

The chain links TRBV7-2 to TRBJ2-7; 8 bases are a match to TRBD2. Per the germline V gene, CDR1 is SGHTA and CDR2 is FQGNSA. This CDR3 is 15 amino acids long. Trimming cost V 2 bases and J 2 bases; bases outside gene matches: 5. The CDR3 DNA follows: TGTGCCAGCAGCTTACGGCTAGCGGGCCCCTACGAGCAGTACTTC. This gives the protein CASSLRLAGPYEQYF.

This clone was seen a few times. The chain joins TRBV2 to TRBJ1-1; a possible D gene is TRBD1 (5 bases). Between the trimmed V and J ends, which lost 8 bases and 1 base, there was a span of 5 bases. The germline gives CDR1 SNHLY, CDR2 FYNNEI. The CDR3 is 11 amino acids. DNA for the CDR3: TGTGCCAGCCAGGGGAACACTGAAGCTTTCTTT. Translating gives CASQGNTEAFF.

This chain links TRBV6-5 with TRBJ1-5; weak D call: TRBD1 (5 bases). Trimming pared 6 bases from V and 7 bases from J, leaving 19 bases between. This CDR3 comprises 15 residues. The germline V gene has CDR1 MNHEY and CDR2 SVGAGI. CDR3 amino acids: CASRNGGRGIQPQHF. Here the CDR3 DNA reads TGTGCCAGCAGAAACGGTGGGCGGGGGATCCAGCCCCAGCATTTT.